Following are 11 T cell receptor beta chains from one sample sequenced in a study of blood T cell repertoires in COVID-19. Only in-frame clones appear in the TCRdb table, and some are missing; sequencing was by immunoSEQ multiplex PCR. This table has approximately 99,000 clones, around 86% appearing once. Sequences were obtained from peripheral blood. The receptors derive from a woman in her 70s with acute or convalescent COVID-19.

The chain employs TRBV11-2 and TRBJ2-7, with TRBD1 matching over 7 bases. The V gene's germline CDR1 is SGHAT and CDR2 FQNNGV. This CDR3 region has 14 residues. The trim removed 7 bases at V and 6 bases at J, leaving 12 bases unmatched. CDR3 amino acids: CASTQGTDWLEQYF. The CDR3 DNA reads TGTGCCAGCACACAGGGGACCGACTGGCTCGAGCAGTACTTC.

This clone was observed a handful of times. V gene TRBV28 combines with J gene TRBJ2-6; 9 positions match TRBD2. In germline, CDR1 is MDHEN, CDR2 SYDVKM. The V segment lost 5 bases and the J segment 2 bases; nucleotides outside the gene matches: 1. The CDR3 runs 15 residues. This chain's CDR3 is CASSAGGPGANVLTF. CDR3 nucleotide sequence: TGTGCCAGCAGTGCGGGGGGGCCTGGGGCCAACGTCCTGACTTTC.

This clone was seen more than once but under ten times. The chain combines TRBV5-6 with TRBJ2-5; 7 bases map to TRBD1. Trimming removed 1 base from V and 5 bases from J; junction bases left unmatched: 5. The germline gives CDR1 SGHDT, CDR2 YYEEEE. CDR3 size: 14 residues. Here the CDR3 DNA reads TGTGCCAGCAGCTTGTCTCCCAGGGGGGAGACCCAGTACTTC. Protein product: CASSLSPRGETQYF.

The chain has TRBV3-1 (or the pseudogene TRBV3-2) and TRBJ2-1; 8 bases line up with TRBD2. The CDR3 sequence is 15 residues long. Germline-derived CDR1 and CDR2 are LGHDT and YNNKEL (reference sequence). V shed 1 base, J shed 9 bases, and the junction held 8 bases outside the gene matches. The DNA of the CDR3 is TGTGCCAGCAGCCAAGGGGGACTAGGCCTCGGTGAGCAGTTCTTC. This codes for CASSQGGLGLGEQFF.

This chain links TRBV30 with TRBJ2-7; a possible D gene is TRBD1 (6 bases). Trimming shortened V by 3 bases and J by 7 bases, and 16 bases separated the two germline ends. Germline lookup yields CDR1 GTSNPN and CDR2 SVGIG (reference sequence). There are 13 residues in the CDR3. CDR3: CAWSTYTGREQYF. The CDR3 DNA follows: TGTGCCTGGAGCACCTACACAGGGCGTGAGCAGTACTTC.

V usage is TRBV5-5 and J usage is TRBJ2-3, with 10 bases identical to TRBD2. This CDR3 spans 16 amino acids. CDR1 is SGHKS, CDR2 YYEKEE, per germline (reference sequence). V was clipped by 0 bases and J by 1 base; unmatched bases: 2. The CDR3 region has the DNA TGTGCCAGCAGCTTGGAAGGGACTAGCGGCACAGATACGCAGTATTTT. The encoded protein is CASSLEGTSGTDTQYF.

V usage is TRBV6-4 and J usage is TRBJ1-1; TRBD1 is a possible D gene (6 bases). The V gene's germline CDR1 is MRHNA and CDR2 SNTAGT. The CDR3 is 15 residues long. V was clipped by 2 bases and J by 0 bases, with 10 bases between them. CDR3 nucleotide sequence: TGTGCCAGCAGTGACAACAGGGTCGTGAACACTGAAGCTTTCTTT. It is translated as CASSDNRVVNTEAFF.

The V call is TRBV7-9, the J call TRBJ1-6; 10 bases map to TRBD1. The CDR3 runs 15 residues. Trimming cost V 5 bases and J 6 bases; bases outside gene matches: 4. Germline V gene sequence: CDR1 SEHNR, CDR2 FQNEAQ (reference sequence). CDR3 region: CASSLGQGRNSPLHF. CDR3 DNA: TGTGCCAGCAGCCTGGGACAGGGGCGTAATTCACCCCTCCACTTT.

The chain combines TRBV28 with TRBJ2-5; 8 positions agree with TRBD2. CDR3 length: 14 amino acids. Germline V gene sequence: CDR1 MDHEN, CDR2 SYDVKM. The junction had 4 bases not matched to a gene; V was cut back by 2 bases and J by 5 bases. In DNA form, the CDR3 reads TGTGCCAGCAGTTTAGCGGGGGGAGGGGAGACCCAGTACTTC. Amino acid sequence: CASSLAGGGETQYF.

This clone was observed a single time. The chain links TRBV6-5 to TRBJ1-6; D perhaps matches TRBD1 (5 bases). The CDR3 extends over 15 amino acids. From germline, CDR1 is MNHEY and CDR2 SVGAGI. V shed 8 bases and J shed 4 bases, with 15 bases lying between them. CDR3 DNA: TGTGCCAGCGACGGGGGTACGGTTTATAATTCACCCCTCCACTTT. This encodes CASDGGTVYNSPLHF.

This clone was seen a single time. This CDR3 reads CASSYAGLGTGELFF. CDR3 DNA sequence: TGTGCCAGCAGTTATGCGGGATTGGGCACCGGGGAGCTGTTTTTT. This chain connects TRBV6-5 to TRBJ2-2; D is perhaps TRBD2 (6 bases). The CDR3 contains 15 residues. Trimming took off 3 bases at V and 4 bases at J, with 12 bases between the two ends. Germline V gives CDR1 MNHEY, CDR2 SVGAGI.